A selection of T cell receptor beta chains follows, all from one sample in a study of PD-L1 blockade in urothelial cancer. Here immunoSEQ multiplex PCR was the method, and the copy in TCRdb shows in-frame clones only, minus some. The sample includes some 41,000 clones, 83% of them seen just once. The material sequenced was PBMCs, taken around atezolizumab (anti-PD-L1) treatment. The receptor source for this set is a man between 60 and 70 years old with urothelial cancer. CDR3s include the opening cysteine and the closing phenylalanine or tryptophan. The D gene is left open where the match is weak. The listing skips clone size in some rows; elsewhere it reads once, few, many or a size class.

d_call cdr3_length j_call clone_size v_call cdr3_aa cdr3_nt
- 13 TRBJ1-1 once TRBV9 CASSVEDYTEAFF TGTGCCAGCAGCGTGGAGGACTACACTGAAGCTTTCTTT
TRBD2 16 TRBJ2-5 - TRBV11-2 CASSLDLSGAGETQYF TGTGCCAGCAGCTTAGATCTCAGCGGGGCAGGGGAGACCCAGTACTTC
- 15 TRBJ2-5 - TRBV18 CASSPRREPEGAQYF TGTGCCAGCTCACCACGGCGTGAGCCAGAAGGGGCCCAGTACTTC
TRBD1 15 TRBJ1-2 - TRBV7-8 CASSRNPGQGFGYTF TGTGCCAGCAGCCGTAATCCGGGACAGGGGTTTGGCTACACCTTC
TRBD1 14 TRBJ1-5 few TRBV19 CASSPTGGNQPQHF TGTGCCAGTAGCCCGACAGGGGGCAATCAGCCCCAGCATTTT
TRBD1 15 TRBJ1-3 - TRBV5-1 CASSLGQGGGNTIYF TGCGCCAGCAGCTTGGGACAGGGCGGTGGAAACACCATATATTTT
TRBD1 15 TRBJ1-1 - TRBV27 CASSWGTGLNTEAFF TGTGCCAGCAGTTGGGGGACAGGGCTTAACACTGAAGCTTTCTTT
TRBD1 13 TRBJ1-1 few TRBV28 CASSLTGRSEAFF TGTGCCAGCAGTTTGACAGGGAGGAGTGAAGCTTTCTTT
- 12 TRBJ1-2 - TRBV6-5 CASRTGPHGYTF TGTGCCAGCAGGACAGGTCCCCATGGCTACACCTTC
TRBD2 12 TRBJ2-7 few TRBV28 CASSLGGYEQYF TGTGCCAGCAGCCTGGGGGGGTACGAGCAGTACTTC
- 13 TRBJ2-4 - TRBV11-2 CASSLGRGNIQYF TGTGCCAGCAGCTTAGGCAGGGGCAACATTCAGTACTTC
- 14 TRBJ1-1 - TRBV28 CATEGGETNTEAFF TGTGCCACCGAGGGTGGGGAAACGAACACTGAAGCTTTCTTT
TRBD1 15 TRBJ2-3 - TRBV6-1 CASRDPGQPTDTQYF TGTGCCAGCAGAGATCCGGGACAGCCAACAGATACGCAGTATTTT
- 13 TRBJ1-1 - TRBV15 CATSREGGYEAFF TGTGCCACCAGCAGAGAGGGAGGCTATGAAGCTTTCTTT
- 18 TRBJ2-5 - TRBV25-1 CASSDPRGRAEAQETQYF TGTGCCAGCAGTGACCCACGGGGTCGGGCAGAAGCCCAAGAGACCCAGTACTTC
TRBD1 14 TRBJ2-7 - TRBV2 CASSRQGSSYEQYF TGTGCCAGCAGTAGACAGGGGAGCTCCTACGAGCAGTACTTC
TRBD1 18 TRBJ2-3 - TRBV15 CATSRDESGTGLGDTQYF TGTGCCACCAGCAGAGACGAATCCGGGACAGGGCTTGGAGATACGCAGTATTTT
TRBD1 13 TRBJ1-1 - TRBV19 CASSQGAGTEAFF TGTGCCAGTAGTCAGGGGGCCGGCACTGAAGCTTTCTTT
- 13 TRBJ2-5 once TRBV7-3 CASSLDYQETQYF TGTGCCAGCAGCTTAGACTACCAAGAGACCCAGTACTTC
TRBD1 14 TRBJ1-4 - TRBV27 CASSLGQGSGKLFF TGTGCCAGCAGTCTGGGACAGGGGTCGGGAAAACTGTTTTTT
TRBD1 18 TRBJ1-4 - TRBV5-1 CASSLGDRGLLGNEKLFF TGCGCCAGCAGCTTGGGGGACAGGGGGCTTCTTGGTAATGAAAAACTGTTTTTT
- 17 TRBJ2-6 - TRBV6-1 CASSAAHQDFGANVLTF TGTGCCAGCAGTGCTGCCCATCAGGACTTTGGGGCCAACGTCCTGACTTTC
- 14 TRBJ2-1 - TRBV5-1 CASSLAGQKIEQFF TGCGCCAGCAGCTTGGCCGGACAGAAGATTGAGCAGTTCTTC
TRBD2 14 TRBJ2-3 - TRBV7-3 CASAPGGFADTQYF TGTGCCAGCGCCCCGGGGGGTTTCGCAGATACGCAGTATTTT
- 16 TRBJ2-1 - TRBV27 CASAESSDFSYNEQFF TGTGCCAGCGCTGAGTCCAGTGACTTTTCCTACAATGAGCAGTTCTTC
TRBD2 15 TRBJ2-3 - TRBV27 CASSITSGGPQTQYF TGTGCCAGCAGTATCACTAGCGGGGGGCCGCAGACGCAGTATTTT
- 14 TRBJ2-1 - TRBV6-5 CASIAGSSSHEQFF TGTGCCAGCATTGCGGGGAGTAGTAGCCATGAGCAGTTCTTC
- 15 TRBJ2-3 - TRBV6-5 CASSYDRSLTDTQYF TGTGCCAGCAGTTACGACAGGAGTCTCACAGATACGCAGTATTTT
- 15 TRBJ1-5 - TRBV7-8 CASSSLSGPNQPQHF TGTGCCAGCAGCTCGTTATCAGGTCCCAATCAGCCCCAGCATTTT
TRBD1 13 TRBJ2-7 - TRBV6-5 CASKGTGVYEQYF TGTGCCAGCAAGGGGACAGGGGTCTACGAGCAGTACTTC
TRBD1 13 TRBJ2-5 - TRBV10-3 CAISKTGEETQYF TGTGCCATCAGTAAAACAGGGGAAGAGACCCAGTACTTC
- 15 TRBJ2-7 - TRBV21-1 CASSKVGTSAHEQYF TGTGCCAGCAGCAAAGTTGGGACTAGCGCCCACGAGCAGTACTTC
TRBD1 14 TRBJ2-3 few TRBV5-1 CASSLSTGSDTQYF TGCGCCAGCAGCTTATCGACAGGGTCAGATACGCAGTATTTT
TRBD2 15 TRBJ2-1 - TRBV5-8 CASSLGSGGPGEQFF TGTGCCAGCAGCTTGGGGAGCGGGGGGCCCGGTGAGCAGTTCTTC
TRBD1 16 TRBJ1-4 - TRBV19 CASSIQGAPANEKLFF TGTGCCAGTAGTATCCAGGGGGCACCGGCTAATGAAAAACTGTTTTTT
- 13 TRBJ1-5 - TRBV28 CASSPPAGQPQHF TGTGCCAGCAGTCCCCCTGCGGGACAGCCCCAGCATTTT
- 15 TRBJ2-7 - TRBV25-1 CASSDSGPLGSEQYF TGTGCCAGCAGTGACTCAGGGCCGTTGGGCAGCGAGCAGTACTTC
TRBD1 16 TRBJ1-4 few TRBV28 CASSVRTGARGEKLFF TGTGCCAGCAGTGTCCGAACAGGGGCGAGAGGGGAAAAACTGTTTTTT
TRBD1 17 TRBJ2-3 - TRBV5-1 CASRSRAGTGNTDTQYF TGCGCCAGCAGATCCCGGGCCGGGACAGGGAACACAGATACGCAGTATTTT
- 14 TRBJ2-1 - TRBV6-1 CASSEVGGDYEQFF TGTGCCAGCAGTGAAGTGGGGGGAGACTATGAGCAGTTCTTC
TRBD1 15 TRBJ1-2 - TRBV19 CASSLSTGGSYGYTF TGTGCCAGTAGTCTATCGACAGGGGGCAGCTATGGCTACACCTTC
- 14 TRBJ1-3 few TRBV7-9 CASRGGGSGNTIYF TGTGCCAGCCGAGGGGGGGGCTCTGGAAACACCATATATTTT
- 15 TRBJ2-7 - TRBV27 CASAQGGGPNYEQYF TGTGCCAGCGCCCAAGGAGGGGGCCCCAACTACGAGCAGTACTTC
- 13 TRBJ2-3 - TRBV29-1 CSAKASGTDTQYF TGCAGCGCCAAGGCTAGCGGCACAGATACGCAGTATTTT
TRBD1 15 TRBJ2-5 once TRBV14 CASSKQGQGQETQYF TGTGCCAGCAGTAAACAAGGACAGGGCCAAGAGACCCAGTACTTC
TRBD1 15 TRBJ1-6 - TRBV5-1 CASSLGQAIYSPLHF TGCGCCAGCAGCCTGGGACAGGCCATATATTCACCCCTCCACTTT
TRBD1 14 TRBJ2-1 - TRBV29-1 CSGTEGTGDNEQFF TGCAGCGGAACCGAGGGGACAGGGGACAATGAGCAGTTCTTC
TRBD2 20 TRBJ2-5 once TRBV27 CASSPGPTSLAGEILETQYF TGTGCCAGCAGTCCCGGACCCACCTCACTAGCGGGGGAAATACTGGAGACCCAGTACTTC
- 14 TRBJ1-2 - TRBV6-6 CASSQRQASYGYTF TGTGCCAGCAGTCAGAGACAGGCCAGCTATGGCTACACCTTC
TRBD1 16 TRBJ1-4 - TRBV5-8 CASRSGTGGVVEKLFF TGTGCCAGCAGGTCCGGGACAGGGGGCGTAGTTGAAAAACTGTTTTTT
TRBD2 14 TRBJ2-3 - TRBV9 CASSNGLAPDTQYF TGTGCCAGCAGCAACGGACTAGCCCCAGATACGCAGTATTTT
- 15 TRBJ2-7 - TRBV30 CAWSVGQGDADEQYF TGTGCCTGGAGTGTGGGGCAGGGCGATGCGGACGAGCAGTACTTC
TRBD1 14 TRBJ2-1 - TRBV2 CAISTGALYNEQFF TGTGCCATAAGTACAGGGGCCCTCTACAATGAGCAGTTCTTC
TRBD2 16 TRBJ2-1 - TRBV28 CASRSLGGVWANEQFF TGTGCCAGCAGAAGTTTGGGGGGGGTTTGGGCGAATGAGCAGTTCTTC
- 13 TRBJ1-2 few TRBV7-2 CASSLAEGYGYTF TGTGCCAGCAGCTTAGCGGAGGGCTATGGCTACACCTTC
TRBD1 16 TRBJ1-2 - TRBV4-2 CASSQDMGQGVQGYTF TGTGCCAGCAGCCAAGATATGGGACAGGGGGTCCAAGGCTACACCTTC
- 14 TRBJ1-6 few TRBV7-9 CASRHSRADSPLHF TGTGCCAGCCGGCATAGCAGGGCTGATTCACCCCTCCACTTT
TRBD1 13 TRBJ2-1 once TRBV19 CASTGQGYNEQFF TGTGCCAGTACGGGACAGGGGTACAATGAGCAGTTCTTC
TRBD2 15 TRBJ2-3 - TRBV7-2 CASSSLAGGGDTQYF TGTGCCAGCAGCTCACTAGCGGGGGGCGGTGATACGCAGTATTTT